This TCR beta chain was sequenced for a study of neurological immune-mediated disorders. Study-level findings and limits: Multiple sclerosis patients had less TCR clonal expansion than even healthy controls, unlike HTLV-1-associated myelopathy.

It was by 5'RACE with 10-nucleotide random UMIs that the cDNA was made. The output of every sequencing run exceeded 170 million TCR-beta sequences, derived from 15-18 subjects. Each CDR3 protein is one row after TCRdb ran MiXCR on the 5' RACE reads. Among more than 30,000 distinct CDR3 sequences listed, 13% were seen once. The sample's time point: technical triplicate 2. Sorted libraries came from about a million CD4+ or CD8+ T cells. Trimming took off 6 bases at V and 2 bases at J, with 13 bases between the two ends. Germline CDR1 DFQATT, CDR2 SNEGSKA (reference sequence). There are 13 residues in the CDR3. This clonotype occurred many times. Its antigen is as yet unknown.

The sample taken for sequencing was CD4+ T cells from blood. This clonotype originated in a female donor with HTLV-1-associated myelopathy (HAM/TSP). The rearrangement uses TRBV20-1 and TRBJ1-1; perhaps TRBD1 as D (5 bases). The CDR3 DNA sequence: TGCAGTGCCCCCTGGGGGGTTAACACTGAAGCTTTCTTT. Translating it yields CSAPWGVNTEAFF.